This T cell receptor beta chain was documented in a study of blood T cell repertoires in COVID-19 (TCRdb year 2020). With respect to the entire study: Samples from collaborators originated in the United States, Italy and Spain and spanned both the acute and convalescent phases of COVID-19. Where HLA class I and class II types were available, the types were taken from metadata supplied by the sample provider, not from assay-based typing. The dataset comprised deeply sampled blood TCRbeta repertoires from subjects exposed to, actively infected with, or recovered from COVID-19. The samples were drawn from two sources: the first 160 participants of the ongoing ImmuneRACE study, and some 1,300 subjects contributed by 6 global collaborators. The repertoires were released in a freely available public database intended as a resource for research on the immune response to SARS-CoV-2. A de-identified subject ID, COVID-19 status, age in years and sex were almost always included in the sample metadata. The prospective study material was composed of cDNA or gDNA derived from T cells, B-cell-depleted T cells, or PBMCs.

This clone was recorded once. Its antigen is not yet known. No base quality information exists; no much larger clone differs at one position. Looking up the germline V gene yields CDR1 SGHRS and CDR2 YFSETQ. The CDR3 sequence holds 15 residues, the cysteine and phenylalanine included. The read is trimmed to its CDR3 DNA, 45 bases read in frame from base 1. The V end loses 1 base and the J end loses 0 bases, and a stretch of 8 bases separates them. Points the paper makes about the study in general: Clinical and demographic metadata were provided uncurated, with the amount varying by source and participant.

One collaborating source in Seattle enrolled patients during active infection and followed them longitudinally through the course of disease. Each collaborating institution followed its own protocols to collect whole blood in K2EDTA tubes. For TCRbeta analysis, collaborators shipped samples as frozen whole blood, isolated PBMCs, or DNA extracted from either of those sample types. TCRbeta CDR3 regions were amplified from genomic DNA by means of the immunoSEQ Assay, a bias-controlled multiplex PCR. From the authors' description of their analysis: Within the assay, amplification of reference gene primers was used to estimate how many nucleated cells each sample contained. Sequence reads were collapsed and filtered to measure the absolute abundance of every unique TCRbeta CDR3 rearrangement. Productive Simpson clonality was computed per sample as the square root of Simpson's diversity index over productive rearrangements. TCRdb stores this immuneACCESS table with in-frame sequences only. Part of the clones is absent; in the studies checked, under half of the shortfall reflects unresolved V genes, and no reason is known for the rest. V, J and clone size reflect that table, while D and trimming were determined from the DNA. The sample contains about 170,000 clones, approximately 86% of them found a single time. Approximately 6.9% of the sample lies in the top ten.

This TCR was sampled from a man older than 75 with COVID-19, enrolled during active disease. What was sequenced was peripheral blood. The chain links TRBV5-1 with TRBJ2-1; the D segment cannot be called with confidence. The CDR3 amino acid sequence is: CASSLYPSSYNEQFF. At the DNA level, the sequence is TGCGCCAGCAGCTTGTACCCCAGCTCCTACAATGAGCAGTTCTTC.